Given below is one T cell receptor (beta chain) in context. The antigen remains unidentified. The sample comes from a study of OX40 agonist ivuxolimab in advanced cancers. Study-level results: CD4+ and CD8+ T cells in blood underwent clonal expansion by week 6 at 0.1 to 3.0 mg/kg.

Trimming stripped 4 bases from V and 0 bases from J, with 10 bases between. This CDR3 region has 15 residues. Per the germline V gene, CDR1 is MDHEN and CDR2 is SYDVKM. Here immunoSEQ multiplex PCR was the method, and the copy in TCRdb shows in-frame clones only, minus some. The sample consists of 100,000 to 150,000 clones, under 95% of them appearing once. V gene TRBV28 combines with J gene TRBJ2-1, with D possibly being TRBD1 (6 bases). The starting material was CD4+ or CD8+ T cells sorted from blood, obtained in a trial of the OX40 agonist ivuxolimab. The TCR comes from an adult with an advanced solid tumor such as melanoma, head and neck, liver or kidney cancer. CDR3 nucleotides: TGTGCCAGCAGTTACACAGGGAGCTCCTACAATGAGCAGTTCTTC. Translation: CASSYTGSSYNEQFF.